These 18 T cell receptor beta chains were all obtained from the same sample, sequenced in a study of T-cell memory formation after mild COVID-19. Using its own MiXCR run on the 5' RACE reads, TCRdb lists one record per CDR3 protein. Altogether 250,000 to 350,000 distinct CDR3 sequences are present, 16% being singletons, with the ten largest covering approximately 25%. The sequenced sample consisted of PBMCs or a T cell subset sorted from them (not recorded which). These receptor sequences come from a man aged 18 to 29 who had mild COVID-19 (a few samples of this study predate the infection). Cell type and time point are not known.

This clonotype was counted between two and nine times. J is TRBJ1-6 and V is TRBV7-9; TRBD1 aligns across 9 bases. The junction had 12 bases not matched to a gene; V was cut back by 5 bases and J by 4 bases. Germline assignment: CDR1 SEHNR and CDR2 FQNEAQ (reference sequence). The CDR3 spans 18 residues. CDR3 in amino acids: CASSPRDRDSVYNSPLHF. The CDR3 DNA reads as TGTGCCAGCAGCCCCCGGGACAGGGACTCCGTTTATAATTCACCCCTCCACTTT.

V usage is TRBV5-4 and J usage is TRBJ1-1, with a tentative D call TRBD1 (5 bases). The V gene lost 3 bases and the J gene lost 4 bases, with 22 bases spanning the gap. CDR1 is SGHNT and CDR2 is YYREEE in the germline V gene (reference sequence). The CDR3 extends over 17 amino acids. The CDR3 bases are TGTGCCAGCAGCTGGGAAAGGGGTCCTTCCCTGGGCACTGAAGCTTTCTTT. Residues: CASSWERGPSLGTEAFF.

Ten or more counts support this clonotype. The rearrangement links TRBV6-2 or TRBV6-3 to TRBJ2-3; perhaps TRBD2 as D (7 bases). The CDR3 is 13 amino acids. V gave up 6 bases and J gave up 4 bases, with 11 bases separating them. Germline CDR1 reads MNHEY; CDR2 reads SVGEGT. The CDR3 nucleotides are TGTGCCAGCAGGATCGGGGGGCCAGATACGCAGTATTTT. Translating gives CASRIGGPDTQYF.

The V and J genes are TRBV10-3 and TRBJ1-2; D is undetermined. The V gene lost 0 bases and the J gene lost 8 bases, with 10 bases spanning the gap. Per germline, CDR1 ENHRY and CDR2 SYGVKD. This CDR3 spans 13 amino acids. The CDR3 protein is CAISESVEWGYTF. The CDR3 DNA reads as TGTGCCATCAGTGAGTCGGTCGAGTGGGGCTACACCTTC.

This clonotype was counted only a few times. The genes are TRBV6-1 and TRBJ2-2, with unresolved D. The V gene lost 4 bases and the J gene lost 8 bases, with 11 bases spanning the gap. Germline V gene sequence: CDR1 MNHNS, CDR2 SASEGT. This CDR3 spans 13 amino acids. The CDR3, as DNA: TGTGCCAGCAGTGTGGTTCAGCTGGGGGAGCTGTTTTTT. This gives the protein CASSVVQLGELFF.

The chain employs TRBV6-1 and TRBJ2-7, with TRBD1 identical over 7 bases. CDR1 and CDR2 from the germline V gene are MNHNS and SASEGT. CDR3 length equals 13 residues. Germline trimming cut 4 bases from V and 6 bases from J; bases unmatched to any gene: 6. DNA for the CDR3: TGTGCCAGCAGTGCAGCGACAGGGTCCGAGCAGTACTTC. Protein: CASSAATGSEQYF.

This clonotype has a handful of counts. V gene TRBV29-1 combines with J gene TRBJ2-2, with D tentatively TRBD2 (6 bases). The germline V and J ends were trimmed by 7 bases and 1 base, with 10 bases remaining between them. The germline gives CDR1 SQVTM, CDR2 ANQGSEA. CDR3 length equals 13 residues. CDR3 in amino acids: CSAPGENTGELFF. CDR3 DNA sequence: TGCAGCGCCCCGGGGGAGAACACCGGGGAGCTGTTTTTT.

V and J are TRBV4-3 and TRBJ2-4; a possible D gene is TRBD2 (5 bases). This CDR3 has 17 residues. Trimming removed 4 bases at V and 1 base at J, with 17 bases between. Germline V gene data show CDR1 as LGHNA and CDR2 as YSLEER. Written as DNA, the CDR3 is TGCGCCAGCAGCCCCTCCTCCGGAGGCCAGGCCAAAAACATTCAGTACTTC. Translating gives CASSPSSGGQAKNIQYF.

In DNA, the CDR3 is TGTGCCAGCAGCCAAGGGTTCTACAATGAGCAGTTCTTC. Encoded protein: CASSQGFYNEQFF. The V call is TRBV14, the J call TRBJ2-1, with D unclear. From germline, CDR1 is SGHDN and CDR2 FVKESK. V was cut by 1 base and J by 3 bases, with 4 bases left in between. CDR3 size: 13 residues.

CDR3 loop: CATSPRRTSGIYNEQFF. The CDR3, as DNA: TGTGCCACCAGCCCTCGAAGGACTAGCGGGATCTACAATGAGCAGTTCTTC. J is TRBJ2-1 and V is TRBV15; TRBD2 aligns across 12 bases. CDR1 and CDR2 from the germline V gene are LNHNV and YYDKDF (reference sequence). The ends lost 5 bases at V and 3 bases at J; junction bases unmatched: 8. The CDR3 is 17 amino acids.

In this sample, this clonotype turned up a few times. V and J are TRBV10-1 and TRBJ2-3, with 7 bases identical to TRBD2. Germline lookup yields CDR1 WNHNN and CDR2 SYGVQD (reference sequence). The trim removed 9 bases at V and 3 bases at J, leaving 6 bases unmatched. The CDR3 contains 13 residues. The chain's CDR3 is CASHSGGTDTQYF. For the CDR3, the DNA is TGCGCCAGTCATTCCGGGGGGACAGATACGCAGTATTTT.

This clonotype was observed a few times. The gene calls are TRBV6-2 or TRBV6-3 and TRBJ2-5; D is ambiguous. This CDR3 is built from 13 residues. Between the trimmed V and J ends, which lost 4 bases and 0 bases, there was a span of 6 bases. Germline assignment: CDR1 MNHEY and CDR2 SVGEGT. The CDR3 spells CASSSKYQETQYF. CDR3 DNA: TGTGCCAGCAGTTCGAAGTACCAAGAGACCCAGTACTTC.

There are many counts of this clonotype. V usage is TRBV5-5 and J usage is TRBJ2-7, with 11 bases matching TRBD2. The germline V gene has CDR1 SGHKS and CDR2 YYEKEE (reference sequence). Unmatched junction bases numbered 13, after V lost 4 bases and J lost 7 bases. The CDR3 sequence is 16 residues long. The CDR3 loop is CASSRILSGGAGEQYF. The CDR3 DNA sequence: TGTGCCAGCAGCCGGATACTTAGCGGGGGGGCCGGTGAGCAGTACTTC.

This chain uses TRBV10-3 with TRBJ1-2; no definite D call. CDR1 is ENHRY, CDR2 SYGVKD, per germline. There are 13 residues in the CDR3. Trimming removed 3 bases at V and 5 bases at J, with 10 bases between. In DNA, the CDR3 is TGTGCCATCAGTGACGACGGCCTATATGGCTACACCTTC. It translates to CAISDDGLYGYTF.

The V call is TRBV7-8, the J call TRBJ2-7, with D tentatively TRBD1 or TRBD2 (6 bases each). Germline V gives CDR1 SGHVS, CDR2 FQNEAQ. The V end was cut by 3 bases, the J end by 3 bases, with 15 bases between. The CDR3 is made up of 15 amino acids. This CDR3 is CASSFLPGGHYEQYF. Here the CDR3 DNA reads TGTGCCAGCAGCTTCCTGCCTGGGGGGCACTACGAGCAGTACTTC.

This chain's CDR3 is CASSQRASGGRQGELFF. CDR3 DNA sequence: TGTGCCAGCAGCCAGAGGGCTAGCGGGGGACGCCAAGGGGAGCTGTTTTTT. V gene TRBV7-3 combines with J gene TRBJ2-2, with 10 bases lining up with TRBD2. From germline, CDR1 is SGHTA and CDR2 FQGTGA. With V trimmed by 5 bases and J by 8 bases, 14 bases remained unmatched. This CDR3 comprises 17 residues.

V gene TRBV6-5 combines with J gene TRBJ2-2, with 8 positions matching TRBD2. This CDR3 spans 17 amino acids. CDR1 and CDR2 from the germline V gene are MNHEY and SVGAGI. With V trimmed by 1 base and J by 1 base, 5 bases remained unmatched. Here the CDR3 DNA reads TGTGCCAGCAGTTACTGGACTAGCCCGAGGAACACCGGGGAGCTGTTTTTT. Protein product: CASSYWTSPRNTGELFF.

This clonotype was seen repeatedly, ten times or more. The rearrangement uses TRBV6-2 or TRBV6-3 and TRBJ2-3, with a tentative D call TRBD2 (5 bases). The V end lost 2 bases, the J end lost 2 bases, and 23 bases lay between the germline ends. The CDR3 loop spans 19 amino acids. Germline CDR1 reads MNHEY; CDR2 reads SVGEGT. The CDR3, as DNA: TGTGCCAGCAGTTACCGCCGGGGAAAACCCGAGGGTTCCACAGATACGCAGTATTTT. Its protein is CASSYRRGKPEGSTDTQYF.